In its sample, the clone carrying this T cell receptor beta chain was seen once. Its antigen is still unknown. The data were taken from a study of OX40 agonist ivuxolimab in advanced cancers. Across the study: Patients were treated with ivuxolimab, an agonistic anti-OX40 (CD134) antibody. Regarding the study as a whole: Among T cells, CD8+ cells averaged more expanded clones than CD4+ cells. Still undetermined is the antigen specificity of the expanded peripheral T cells.

With V trimmed by 4 bases and J by 0 bases, 9 bases remained unmatched. Germline CDR1 reads SGHRS; CDR2 reads YFSETQ. This CDR3 contains 17 residues. The assay was immunoSEQ multiplex PCR, and TCRdb's table has in-frame clones only and misses some. The sample includes around 150,000 clones, about 93% of them seen just once. The input for sequencing was CD4+ or CD8+ T cells sorted from blood, taken in a trial of the OX40 agonist ivuxolimab. V usage is TRBV5-1 and J usage is TRBJ1-4; 7 bases match TRBD1. The TCR was taken from an adult with an advanced solid tumor such as melanoma, head and neck, liver or kidney cancer. The CDR3 protein is CASSLTGVRSTNEKLFF. CDR3 coding DNA: TGCGCCAGCAGCCTCACAGGGGTCCGATCAACTAATGAAAAACTGTTTTTT.